This TCR beta chain was identified in a study of blood T cell repertoires in COVID-19. Study background: The study drew acute and convalescent COVID-19 samples from the United States, Italy and Spain.

The CDR3 extends over 14 amino acids. Germline CDR1 is MNHEY and CDR2 is SVGAGI. Trimming cost V 6 bases and J 4 bases; bases outside gene matches: 8. This clone is a singleton in its sample. Original handling: Estimated nucleated cell counts came from reference gene primer amplification. Here immunoSEQ multiplex PCR was the method, and the copy in TCRdb shows in-frame clones only, minus some. V and J calls and clone size follow that table, whereas D and trimming were derived from the DNA. Of 100,000 to 110,000 clones detected, about 90% appear once; the ten largest clones hold around 5.4%. Source material: peripheral blood. The TCR was taken from a human donor in a cohort sampled during active COVID-19. This chain uses TRBV6-5 with TRBJ2-7; 8 nucleotides match TRBD1. CDR3 region: CASSYRTGWYEQYF. The CDR3 DNA sequence: TGTGCCAGCAGCTATCGGACAGGGTGGTACGAGCAGTACTTC.